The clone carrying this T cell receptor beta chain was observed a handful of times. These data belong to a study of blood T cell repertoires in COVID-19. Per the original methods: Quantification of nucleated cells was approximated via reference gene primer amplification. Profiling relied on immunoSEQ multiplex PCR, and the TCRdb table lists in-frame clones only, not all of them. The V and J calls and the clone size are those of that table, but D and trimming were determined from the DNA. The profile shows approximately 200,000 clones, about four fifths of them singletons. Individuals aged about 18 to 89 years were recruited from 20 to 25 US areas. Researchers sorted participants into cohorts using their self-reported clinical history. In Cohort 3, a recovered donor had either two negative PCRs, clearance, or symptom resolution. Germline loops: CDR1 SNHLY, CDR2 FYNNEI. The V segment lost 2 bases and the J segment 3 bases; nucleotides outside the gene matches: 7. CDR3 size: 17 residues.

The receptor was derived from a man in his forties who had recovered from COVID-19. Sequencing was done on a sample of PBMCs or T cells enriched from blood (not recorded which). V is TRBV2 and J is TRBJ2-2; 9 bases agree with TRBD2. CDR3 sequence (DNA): TGTGCCAGCAGTGAAACGGGAGCGGGGGGAGACACCGGGGAGCTGTTTTTT. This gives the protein CASSETGAGGDTGELFF.